The 12 T cell receptor beta chains below come from one sample, sequenced in a study of blood T cells in healthy people across ages (dated by TCRdb to the mid-2010s). Library preparation was by 5' RACE. TCRdb names Illumina HiSeq 2500 as the instrument used. A second about 7 to 11 cycle PCR used a sample-barcoded 5' primer and a J-beta primer mix. Using fastp at Q25 and MiXCR, TCRdb reprocessed the public reads and kept productive beta chains. Merged by CDR3 protein, the rows form single entries marked with the most common genes and DNA. The sample data list hundreds of thousands of distinct CDR3 sequences, and about 28% of these were observed just once. The ten largest clones represent 15% to 19% of the sample. Material for sequencing was blood. All receptors come from a woman of 80 years or more in good health.

In this sample, this clonotype turned up a few times. The chain employs TRBV7-9 and TRBJ1-1; D is unresolved. The germline V gene has CDR1 SEHNR and CDR2 FQNEAQ (reference sequence). CDR3 length: 13 residues. V lost 1 base, J lost 11 bases, and 14 bases lay in between. CDR3 protein: CASSLGSPIPAFF. CDR3 DNA: TGTGCCAGCAGCTTAGGTTCGCCGATTCCGGCTTTCTTT.

Concerning this clonotype itself: A read error may be the cause here, since a much bigger clone is one base away. The CDR3 loop reads CAGSSTSGPYNEQFF. The DNA for the CDR3 is TGCGCCGGCAGCTCGACTAGCGGGCCTTACAATGAGCAGTTCTTC. The chain carries TRBV5-1 and TRBJ2-1, with 10 bases aligning to TRBD2. The CDR3 runs to 15 residues. Germline-derived CDR1 and CDR2 are SGHRS and YFSETQ.

This clonotype was found a few times. This chain connects TRBV5-1 to TRBJ2-3, with D tentatively TRBD2 (5 bases). CDR3 length equals 15 residues. Germline loops: CDR1 SGHRS, CDR2 YFSETQ. Trimming took 6 bases from V and 1 from J, leaving 15 bases between them. CDR3 bases: TGCGCCAGCATAGACGGGGTCGTGGGCACAGATACGCAGTATTTT. Its translation is CASIDGVVGTDTQYF.

V usage is TRBV20-1 and J usage is TRBJ1-2, with 10 bases lining up with TRBD1. The V gene end was trimmed by 6 bases and the J gene end by 4 bases; junction bases not matched to a gene: 5. Germline loops: CDR1 DFQATT, CDR2 SNEGSKA (reference sequence). The CDR3 runs to 13 residues. This chain's CDR3 is CSATGQGTYGYTF. The CDR3 nucleotides are TGCAGTGCGACGGGACAGGGGACCTATGGCTACACCTTC.

This clonotype was seen ten or more times. The chain uses TRBV7-2 and TRBJ2-7; TRBD1 is a possible D gene (5 bases). CDR1 and CDR2 from the germline V gene are SGHTA and FQGNSA. The germline V and J ends were trimmed by 1 base and 3 bases, with 13 bases remaining between them. The CDR3 consists of 15 residues. The chain's CDR3 is CASSLGGRAIYEQYF. In DNA form, the CDR3 reads TGTGCCAGCAGCTTAGGCGGCAGGGCAATCTACGAGCAGTACTTC.

This chain uses TRBV9 with TRBJ2-5, with a tentative D call TRBD2 (7 bases). Germline V gene data show CDR1 as SGDLS and CDR2 as YYNGEE. V was cut by 0 bases and J by 1 base, with 10 bases left in between. This CDR3 is 15 amino acids long. The CDR3 protein is CASSVGRGGQETQYF. The CDR3 coding sequence is TGTGCCAGCAGCGTAGGGAGGGGGGGCCAAGAGACCCAGTACTTC.

The V and J genes are TRBV5-1 and TRBJ1-3; D not resolved. Per germline, CDR1 SGHRS and CDR2 YFSETQ. CDR3 length equals 16 residues. Trimming took 2 bases from V and 2 from J, leaving 14 bases between them. The CDR3 DNA is TGCGCCAGCAGCTTCTACGGTCCTCAGGCTGGAAACACCATATATTTT. Its protein is CASSFYGPQAGNTIYF.

This chain joins TRBV13 and TRBJ1-2, with TRBD1 matching 12 bases. The V segment lost 1 base and the J segment 2 bases; nucleotides outside the gene matches: 14. CDR1 is PRHDT and CDR2 is FYEKMQ in the germline V gene (reference sequence). The CDR3 consists of 20 residues. CDR3 region: CASSLDYRGTGGIRNYGYTF. The CDR3 DNA reads TGTGCCAGCAGCTTAGATTATCGGGGGACAGGGGGCATTAGGAACTATGGCTACACCTTC. The whole variable domain, remainder taken from reference TRBV13 and TRBJ1-2, is AAGVIQSPRHLIKEKRETATLKCYPIPRHDTVYWYQQGPGQDPQFLISFYEKMQSDKGSIPDRFSAQQFSDYHSELNMSSLELGDSALYFCASSLDYRGTGGIRNYGYTFGSGTRLTVV.

CDR3 nucleotides: TGTGCCAGTAGTATTGGGAGGGGGAGAATTTGGGCGGTCCAGCCCCAGCATTTT. Protein sequence: CASSIGRGRIWAVQPQHF. This chain connects TRBV19 to TRBJ1-5, with TRBD1 as a possible D gene (6 bases). CDR3 length equals 18 residues. The V end lost 3 bases, the J end lost 7 bases, and 25 bases lay between the germline ends. Germline lookup yields CDR1 LNHDA and CDR2 SQIVND (reference sequence).

To note about this clonotype: A much larger clone differs from this one at a single base, so this may be a read error. The chain recombines TRBV20-1 with TRBJ1-1; no clear D gene. The CDR3 covers 13 residues. The germline gives CDR1 DFQATT, CDR2 SNEGSKA (reference sequence). The V end lost 3 bases, the J end lost 5 bases, and 13 bases lay between the germline ends. The CDR3 coding sequence is TGCAGTGCTAGGACAAGGGTTGAAACTGAAGCTTTCTTT. Its protein is CSARTRVETEAFF.

This sequence joins TRBV11-2 and TRBJ2-5; a weak D match, TRBD2 (5 bases). Germline CDR1 is SGHAT and CDR2 is FQNNGV. V gave up 5 bases and J gave up 4 bases, with 11 bases separating them. The CDR3 is made up of 13 amino acids. The CDR3 DNA reads TGTGCCAGCAGCCAATCCCGGGGAGAGACCCAGTACTTC. The encoded protein is CASSQSRGETQYF. Using reference TRBV11-2 and TRBJ2-5 for the parts outside the CDR3, the full variable domain is EAGVAQSPRYKIIEKRQSVAFWCNPISGHATLYWYQQILGQGPKLLIQFQNNGVVDDSQLPKDRFSAERLKGVDSTLKIQPAKLEDSAVYLCASSQSRGETQYFGPGTRLLVL.

The V gene is TRBV6-5, the J gene TRBJ1-5; a weak D match, TRBD1 (5 bases). Trimming pared 2 bases from V and 6 bases from J, leaving 17 bases between. CDR1 MNHEY and CDR2 SVGAGI come from the germline V gene. CDR3 length: 16 amino acids. CDR3 protein: CASSYAFRGRIQPQHF. The CDR3 DNA reads TGTGCCAGCAGTTACGCCTTTAGGGGCCGTATTCAGCCCCAGCATTTT.